A selection of T cell receptor beta chains follows, all from one sample in a study of shared clonotypes between healthy human individuals. Sequencing used immunoSEQ multiplex PCR; TCRdb keeps in-frame clones, though not all of them. The repertoire holds around 2.1 million clones, with approximately 94% as singletons. The specimen sequenced was naive CD4+ T cells sorted from blood. The receptor source for this set is a man between 18 and 35 years old in good health. CDR3s include the opening cysteine and the closing phenylalanine or tryptophan. Clone size is shown for a subset of rows, as once, few, many or a class of expanded clone.

>TRBJ1-1|13|.|TRBV6-5
CASSQGRNTEAFF
>TRBJ1-1|12|.|TRBV7-2
CASSPFNTEAFF
>TRBJ2-1|14|.|TRBV2
CASKRGQGAYEQFF
>TRBJ2-3|17|.|TRBV10-3
CAISERAAGAPGDTQYF
>TRBJ1-2|15|.|TRBV5-1
CASSDGSQGSRGYTF
>TRBJ1-2|16|.|TRBV10-3
CAISGELILANYGYTF
>TRBJ2-7|11|.|TRBV11-2
CASSNSYEQYF
>TRBJ2-2|14|.|TRBV2
CATKRGGNTGELFF
>TRBJ1-5|13|.|TRBV6-6
CATTQGGGQPQHF
>TRBJ2-7|14|.|TRBV5-1
CASSLGWGSYEQYF
>TRBJ2-5|16|.|TRBV29-1
CSVEGLAGGYQETQYF
>TRBJ1-1|14|.|TRBV7-9
CATGTGIFNTEAFF
>TRBJ2-7|15|.|TRBV11-3
CASSHGRTTLDEQYF
>TRBJ2-2|13|.|TRBV19
CASTEQGTGELFF
>TRBJ2-3|15|.|TRBV5-1
CASSLGQGGTDTQYF
>TRBJ1-4|16|.|TRBV7-8
CASTPSGQGFNEKLFF
>TRBJ2-1|15|.|TRBV7-2
CASSPPQGGYNEQFF
>TRBJ1-1|16|.|TRBV29-1
CSVERTLTRGAEVAFF
>TRBJ2-5|16|.|TRBV7-9
CASSPGGGEIQETQYF
>TRBJ2-1|15|.|TRBV10-2
CASSIEGSSYNEQFF
>TRBJ2-5|13|.|TRBV11-2
CASSFSWGETQYF
>TRBJ2-1|13|.|TRBV5-1
CASSFGGYNEQFF
>TRBJ2-7|16|.|TRBV4-1
CASSQVGQGGSYEQYF
>TRBJ1-5|14|.|TRBV27
CASSGQAGNQPQHF
>TRBJ1-1|15|.|TRBV15
CATSRDGAGGTEAFF
>TRBJ2-7|13|.|TRBV6-6
CASHPGLSYEQYF
>TRBJ1-1|13|.|TRBV13
CASSPRGNTEAFF
>TRBJ1-6|15|.|TRBV5-1
CASSPGGGDNSPLHF
>TRBJ2-7|13|.|TRBV10-3
CAISSGDSYEQYF
>TRBJ2-7|14|.|TRBV2
CASSTQGFTGEQYF
>TRBJ1-5|15|once|TRBV4-1
CASSQDRGSNQPQHF
>TRBJ2-5|12|.|TRBV29-1
CSVQGAPETQYF
>TRBJ1-1|13|.|TRBV6-4
CAVTTGHNTEAFF
>TRBJ1-1|14|once|TRBV7-9
CASSSTSEGGKAFF
>TRBJ2-7|12|.|TRBV6-5
CASSSVGYEQYF
>TRBJ2-3|13|.|TRBV27
CASTPRLTDTQYF
>TRBJ1-4|16|.|TRBV5-1
CASSMKTGATNEKLFF
>TRBJ1-1|13|.|TRBV5-1
CASSSEGGRAAFF
>TRBJ1-1|16|.|TRBV6-5
CASSYTTGAMNTEAFF
>TRBJ1-1|15|.|TRBV5-1
CASSLEINFDTEAFF
>TRBJ2-5|14|.|TRBV18
CASSIGRGQETQYF
>TRBJ2-7|17|.|TRBV21-1
CASKDLYRALINYEQYF
>TRBJ2-4|20|once|TRBV5-1
CASSLEPGRSVKSTKNIQYF
>TRBJ2-5|13|.|TRBV5-1
CASSLARQETQYF
>TRBJ1-3|13|.|TRBV2
CASRRQGGNTIYF
>TRBJ1-2|15|once|TRBV6-6
CASSYSSGENYGYTF
>TRBJ2-2|15|.|TRBV7-9
CAAPPGRSNTGELFF
>TRBJ2-7|11|few|TRBV6-5
CASSQGNEQYF
>TRBJ2-7|13|.|TRBV4-3
CASSSRTAYEQYF
>TRBJ2-7|17|.|TRBV7-9
CASSLEFGTALFYEQYF
>TRBJ2-7|11|.|TRBV6-5
CASRQGVEQYF
>TRBJ2-7|14|.|TRBV30
CAWSGTGALSEQYF
>TRBJ2-7|13|.|TRBV10-3
CAISPFRGHEQYF